The T cell receptor beta chain under discussion was sequenced for a study of blood T cell repertoires in COVID-19. Data came from immunoSEQ multiplex PCR; TCRdb stores just in-frame clones and leaves some out. The table has approximately 280,000 clones, nearly 90% seen once. Germline V gene sequence: CDR1 KGHSH, CDR2 LQKENI. With 6 bases clipped from V and 2 bases from J, the junction kept 6 bases outside the gene matches. This CDR3 is 16 amino acids long. Across under 25 US areas, participants ranged in age from about 18 to 100 years. Cohorts were assigned according to the clinical history that participants reported.

V gene TRBV18 combines with J gene TRBJ2-2, with 10 nucleotides matching TRBD2. The specimen sequenced was PBMCs or T cells enriched from blood (not recorded which). The source of this sequence is a woman between 55 and 75 years old who had recovered from COVID-19. CDR3 nucleotides: TGTGCCAGCTCTGCTAGCGGGAGTGGTAACACCGGGGAGCTGTTTTTT. This codes for CASSASGSGNTGELFF.